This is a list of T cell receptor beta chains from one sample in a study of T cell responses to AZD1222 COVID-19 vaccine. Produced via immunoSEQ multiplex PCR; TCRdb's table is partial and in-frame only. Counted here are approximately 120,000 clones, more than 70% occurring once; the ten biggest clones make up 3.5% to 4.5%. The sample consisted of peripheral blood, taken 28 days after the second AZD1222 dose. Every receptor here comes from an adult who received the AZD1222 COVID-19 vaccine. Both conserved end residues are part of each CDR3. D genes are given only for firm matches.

CDR3: CANPVYRGPSNEKLFF
J: TRBJ1-4
V: TRBV10-1
D: TRBD1

CDR3: CASSPYGLAGGPRELFF
J: TRBJ2-2
V: TRBV11-2
D: TRBD2

CDR3: CASSFWTSGVYEQFF
J: TRBJ2-1
V: TRBV11-2
D: TRBD2

CDR3: CASSLSWNTGANVLTF
J: TRBJ2-6
V: TRBV3-1/TRBV3-2
D: .

CDR3: CSVTPGQNQETQYF
J: TRBJ2-5
V: TRBV29-1
D: TRBD1

CDR3: CASSLAYGQGGEQYF
J: TRBJ2-7
V: TRBV7-2
D: TRBD1

CDR3: CASSIQGAGNTEAFF
J: TRBJ1-1
V: TRBV19
D: TRBD1

CDR3: CASSKGQGSYNEQFF
J: TRBJ2-1
V: TRBV7-8
D: TRBD1

CDR3: CASSVGGGAYEQYF
J: TRBJ2-7
V: TRBV2
D: .

CDR3: CAWSQAGGYTF
J: TRBJ1-2
V: TRBV30
D: .

CDR3: CASSSTGGPPNQPQHF
J: TRBJ1-5
V: TRBV19
D: TRBD1